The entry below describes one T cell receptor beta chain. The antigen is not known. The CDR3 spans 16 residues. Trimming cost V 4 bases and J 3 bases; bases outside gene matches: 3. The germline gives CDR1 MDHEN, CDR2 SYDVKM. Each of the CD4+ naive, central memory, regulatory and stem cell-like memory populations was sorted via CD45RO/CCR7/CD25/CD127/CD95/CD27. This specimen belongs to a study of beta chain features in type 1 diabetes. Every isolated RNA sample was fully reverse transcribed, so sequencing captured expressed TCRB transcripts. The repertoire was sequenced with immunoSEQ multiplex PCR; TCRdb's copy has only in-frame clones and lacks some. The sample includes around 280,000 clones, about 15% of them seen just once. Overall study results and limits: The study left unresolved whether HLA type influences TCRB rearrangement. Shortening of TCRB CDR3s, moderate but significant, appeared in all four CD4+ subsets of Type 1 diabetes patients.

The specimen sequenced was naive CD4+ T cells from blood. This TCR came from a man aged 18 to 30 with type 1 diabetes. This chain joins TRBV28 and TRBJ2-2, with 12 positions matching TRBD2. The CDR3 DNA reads TGTGCCAGCAGTTCTGGACTAGCGGGGTACACCGGGGAGCTGTTTTTT. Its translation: CASSSGLAGYTGELFF.